This T cell receptor (beta chain) was sequenced for a study of blood T cell repertoires in COVID-19. Looking at the study overall: COVID-19 samples, acute and convalescent, were from the United States, Italy and Spain. In each case, the material was cDNA or gDNA derived from T cells, B-cell-depleted T cells, or PBMCs.

Methods used by the authors: Reference gene primer amplification in the assay estimated nucleated cell counts. Using immunoSEQ multiplex PCR, the repertoire was profiled, and TCRdb retains in-frame clones only, with some absent. The V and J calls and clone size come from that table; D and trimming were worked out from the DNA. The table lists 280,000 or so clones, over 75% of them singletons. Germline CDR1 is MNHNS and CDR2 is SASEGT. J lost 7 bases, V lost 2 bases, and 6 bases had no gene match. The CDR3 is made up of 15 amino acids. The chain is built from TRBV6-1 and TRBJ1-5; 9 bases match TRBD1. Material: peripheral blood. This clonotype was sampled from a human donor in a cohort sampled during active COVID-19. DNA for the CDR3: TGTGCCAGCAGTGAATGGGGACAGGGCCACCAGCCCCAGCATTTT. Translation: CASSEWGQGHQPQHF.